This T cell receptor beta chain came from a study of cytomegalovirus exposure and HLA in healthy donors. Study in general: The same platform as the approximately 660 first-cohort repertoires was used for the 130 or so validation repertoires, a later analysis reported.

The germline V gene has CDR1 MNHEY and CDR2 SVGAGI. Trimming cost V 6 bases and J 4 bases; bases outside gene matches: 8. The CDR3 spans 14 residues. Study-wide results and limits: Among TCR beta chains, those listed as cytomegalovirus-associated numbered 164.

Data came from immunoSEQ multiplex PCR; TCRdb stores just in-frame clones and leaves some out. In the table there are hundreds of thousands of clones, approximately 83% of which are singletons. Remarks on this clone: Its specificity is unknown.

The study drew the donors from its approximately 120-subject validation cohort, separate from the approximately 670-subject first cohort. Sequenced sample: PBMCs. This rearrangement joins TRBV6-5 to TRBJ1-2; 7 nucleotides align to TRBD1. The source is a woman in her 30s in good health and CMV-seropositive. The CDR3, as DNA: TGTGCCAGCAGCACCGGGACAGAAGTCTATGGCTACACCTTC. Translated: CASSTGTEVYGYTF.